The clone carrying this T cell receptor beta chain was detected only a few times. The target antigen is unknown. This specimen belongs to a study of human T cells and chemical hapten exposure. Study-wide points: The number of TCRs over 1 in 1000 frequency stayed unchanged after DPC.

Via MiXCR, TCRdb re-called the RACE reads, giving one row per CDR3 protein. Of about 34,000 distinct CDR3 sequences in the sample, roughly 5% were seen once. CDR1 and CDR2 from the germline V gene are LNHDA and SQIVND (reference sequence). The germline V and J ends were trimmed by 0 bases and 2 bases, with 4 bases remaining between them. The CDR3 spans 13 residues. Time point of the sample: healthy volunteer bleed at 6 weeks. The authors' total RNA extraction used unfractionated whole blood. The chain carries TRBV19 and TRBJ1-2, with D unclear. The sequenced sample consisted of whole blood. The source of this sequence is a human donor in good health. Some clones in this sample may be carry-over from other donors' samples. The chain's CDR3 is CASSIEGNYGYTF. CDR3 nucleotide sequence: TGTGCCAGTAGTATAGAAGGGAACTATGGCTACACCTTC.